This TCR beta chain derives from a study of CD8+ T cells in alopecia areata. Study background: The drug, tofacitinib, lasted 6 to 18 months, followed by 6 months off drug.

It was cDNA, reverse transcribed from extracted RNA, that served as the sequencing template. Produced via immunoSEQ multiplex PCR; TCRdb's table is partial and in-frame only. This sample yields fewer than 250,000 clones, of which around 66% are seen a single time; around 4% belongs to the top ten. CDR1 GTSNPN and CDR2 SVGIG come from the germline V gene (reference sequence). CDR3 size: 13 residues. Treatment here: oral pan-JAK inhibitor, 5-10 mg twice daily. This clone was seen more than once but under ten times. Material: CD4+ T cells sorted from blood, obtained at week 4, from a patient treated with tofacitinib. The gene calls are TRBV30 and TRBJ2-7, with D tentatively TRBD2 (6 bases). The clonotype comes from a human donor with alopecia areata. CDR3 residues: CAVLRPGVYEQYF. The CDR3 DNA is TGTGCAGTACTACGGCCGGGGGTCTACGAGCAGTACTTC.